Shown below are 10 T cell receptor beta chains from a single sample sequenced in a study of shared clonotypes between healthy human individuals. The protocol was immunoSEQ multiplex PCR, while the TCRdb copy is restricted to in-frame clones and leaves out a portion. Here the sample spans about 1 million clones, about 77% being singletons. The sample comprised memory CD4+ T cells sorted from blood. Subset of the sample: CD45RA-negative fraction. Source of these receptors: a man aged 18-30 years in good health.

The chain uses TRBV5-1 and TRBJ1-2, with D perhaps matching TRBD1 (5 bases). The CDR3 contains 17 residues. Trimming removed 4 bases at V and 8 bases at J, with 27 bases between. Germline lookup yields CDR1 SGHRS and CDR2 YFSETQ. The DNA of the CDR3 is TGCGCCAGCAGCCCCACCCCCGACAGACTCTTCCCTACGGGCTACACCTTC. It encodes CASSPTPDRLFPTGYTF.

The V and J genes are TRBV7-2 and TRBJ1-2; D might be TRBD1 (6 bases). The CDR3 is 13 residues long. Trimming left V 5 bases short and J 8 bases short, with 15 bases between. Germline assignment: CDR1 SGHTA and CDR2 FQGNSA. DNA of the CDR3: TGTGCCAGCAGCGGGCGACAGGCTTTCGGCTACACCTTC. It is translated as CASSGRQAFGYTF.

J is TRBJ2-1 and V is TRBV7-2; no firm D call. Germline CDR1 is SGHTA and CDR2 is FQGNSA. The CDR3 is 13 amino acids. Trimming pared 6 bases from V and 12 bases from J, leaving 18 bases between. CDR3 sequence reads: CASSQEYTKGQFF. The CDR3 region has the DNA TGTGCCAGCAGTCAAGAGTATACGAAAGGGCAGTTCTTC.

This sequence joins TRBV11-3 and TRBJ2-5; possibly TRBD1 for D (5 bases). Per the germline V gene, CDR1 is SGHNT and CDR2 is YENEEA. The CDR3 contains 15 residues. Trimming pared 2 bases from V and 5 bases from J, leaving 15 bases between. The CDR3 DNA reads as TGTGCCAGCAGCTTACTTACAGGTTCCTGGGAGACCCAGTACTTC. It codes for CASSLLTGSWETQYF.

The chain is built from TRBV19 and TRBJ1-5; D unresolved. With 6 bases removed from V and 0 bases from J, the gap between germline ends came to 3 bases. Germline V gives CDR1 LNHDA, CDR2 SQIVND (reference sequence). The CDR3 runs to 12 residues. The CDR3 loop is CASSHSNQPQHF. In DNA form, the CDR3 reads TGTGCCAGTAGCCATAGCAATCAGCCCCAGCATTTT.

V usage is TRBV7-2 and J usage is TRBJ1-1; D not certain. Trimming took off 5 bases at V and 3 bases at J, with 19 bases between the two ends. In germline, CDR1 is SGHTA, CDR2 FQGNSA. This CDR3 spans 16 amino acids. CDR3 nucleotide sequence: TGTGCCAGCAGCACTCGGATGCCGGGCGTGTACACTGAAGCTTTCTTT. Amino acid sequence: CASSTRMPGVYTEAFF.

J is TRBJ2-1 and V is TRBV5-8, with a weak D call TRBD1 (6 bases). Germline assignment: CDR1 SGHTS and CDR2 YDEGEE. The CDR3 extends over 15 amino acids. The germline V and J ends were trimmed by 3 bases and 7 bases, with 17 bases remaining between them. The CDR3 DNA is TGTGCCAGCAGCTCTGTGTTGGGGGCCTCAAATGAGCAGTTCTTC. Protein: CASSSVLGASNEQFF.

This clone was detected only a few times. The J gene is TRBJ2-5, the V gene TRBV10-3; D is unresolved. Trimming took off 7 bases at V and 0 bases at J, with 9 bases between the two ends. The CDR3 contains 13 residues. Germline values: CDR1 ENHRY, CDR2 SYGVKD. The CDR3 sequence: CAITDGYQETQYF. For the CDR3, the DNA is TGTGCCATCACCGACGGTTACCAAGAGACCCAGTACTTC.

CDR3 region: CASSLLLGEGTNTEAFF. Here the CDR3 DNA reads TGTGCCAGCAGCTTGCTCCTTGGGGAGGGGACGAACACTGAAGCTTTCTTT. The V call is TRBV5-6, the J call TRBJ1-1; perhaps TRBD1 as D (5 bases). The CDR3 runs 17 residues. The germline gives CDR1 SGHDT, CDR2 YYEEEE. V lost 1 base and J 1 base, leaving 17 bases between the germline ends.

V is TRBV28 and J is TRBJ1-2; 8 bases align to TRBD1. CDR1 and CDR2 from the germline V gene are MDHEN and SYDVKM. V lost 8 bases and J lost 1; bases outside the gene matches: 15. There are 17 residues in the CDR3. CDR3 region: CASSSWGQAFFNYGYTF. The CDR3 DNA reads TGTGCCAGCTCCTCATGGGGACAGGCCTTCTTTAACTATGGCTACACCTTC.